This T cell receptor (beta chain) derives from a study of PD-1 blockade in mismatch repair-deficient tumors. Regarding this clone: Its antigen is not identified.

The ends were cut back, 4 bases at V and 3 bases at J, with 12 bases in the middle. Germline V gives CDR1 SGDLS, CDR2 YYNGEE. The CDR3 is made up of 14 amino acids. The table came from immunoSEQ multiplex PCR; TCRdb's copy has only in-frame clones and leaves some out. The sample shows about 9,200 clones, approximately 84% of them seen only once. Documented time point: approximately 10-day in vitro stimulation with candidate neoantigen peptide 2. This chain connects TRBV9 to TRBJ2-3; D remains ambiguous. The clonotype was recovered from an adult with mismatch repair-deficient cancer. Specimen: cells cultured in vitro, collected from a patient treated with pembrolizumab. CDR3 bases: TGTGCCAGCAGCACTCAAAACCCGACAGATACGCAGTATTTT. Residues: CASSTQNPTDTQYF.